Below are 6 T cell receptor beta chains sequenced from a single sample in a study of response to subunit inactivated influenza vaccine. A single record per CDR3 protein comes from TCRdb applying MiXCR to the RT-PCR reads. The sample consists of about 300,000 distinct CDR3 sequences, around 20% of them appearing once. Sample: PBMCs from blood, taken roughly 20 months after vaccination. The source of these receptors is a man between 50 and 69 years old who received an inactivated influenza vaccine.

Only a few counts were recorded for this clonotype. V gene TRBV7-9 combines with J gene TRBJ1-4; TRBD1 might be the D (6 bases). Germline V lookup: CDR1 SEHNR, CDR2 FQNEAQ (reference sequence). This CDR3 contains 14 residues. Trimming cost V 2 bases and J 5 bases, with 9 bases left between them. The CDR3 coding sequence is TGTGCCAGCAGCTTAAGGACAGAAAATGAAAAACTGTTTTTT. This translates into CASSLRTENEKLFF.

The rearrangement joins TRBV20-1 to TRBJ1-5; the match to TRBD1 covers 7 bases. Germline CDR1 and CDR2: DFQATT and SNEGSKA (reference sequence). This CDR3 is 13 amino acids long. The V and J ends lost 5 bases and 4 bases, in that order; junction bases with no gene match: 5. The chain's CDR3 is CSAAGTANQPQHF. The CDR3 coding sequence is TGCAGTGCTGCCGGGACAGCTAATCAGCCCCAGCATTTT.

This clonotype showed up just a few times. The V call is TRBV20-1, the J call TRBJ2-3, with 8 nucleotides matching TRBD2. Germline CDR1 and CDR2: DFQATT and SNEGSKA (reference sequence). CDR3 length: 14 amino acids. V shed 6 bases, J shed 3 bases, and the junction held 8 bases outside the gene matches. The CDR3: CSAQRTSRTDTQYF. In DNA, the CDR3 is TGCAGTGCACAGCGGACTAGCCGAACAGATACGCAGTATTTT.

This clonotype was seen more than once but under ten times. The CDR3 sequence is CASSLGRINTEAFF. The DNA for the CDR3 is TGTGCCAGCAGCTTGGGACGGATTAACACTGAAGCTTTCTTT. The V and J genes are TRBV5-6 and TRBJ1-1; D uncertain. There are 14 residues in the CDR3. In germline, CDR1 is SGHDT, CDR2 YYEEEE. Trimming stripped 0 bases from V and 2 bases from J, with 8 bases between. Complete variable domain (other parts from reference TRBV5-6 and TRBJ1-1): DAGVTQSPTHLIKTRGQQVTLRCSPKSGHDTVSWYQQALGQGPQFIFQYYEEEERQRGNFPDRFSGHQFPNYSSELNVNALLLGDSALYLCASSLGRINTEAFFGQGTRLTVV.

This clonotype appeared once. This rearrangement joins TRBV5-6 to TRBJ2-1; TRBD2 aligns across 8 bases. Germline lookup yields CDR1 SGHDT and CDR2 YYEEEE. The V segment lost 1 base and the J segment 6 bases; nucleotides outside the gene matches: 6. The CDR3 extends over 15 amino acids. CDR3: CASSLMSGSVNEQFF. CDR3 in DNA: TGTGCCAGCAGCTTGATGAGCGGGAGTGTCAATGAGCAGTTCTTC.

V and J are TRBV5-6 and TRBJ2-7; D is ambiguous. The V end was cut by 0 bases, the J end by 4 bases, with 8 bases between. CDR3 length equals 13 residues. From germline, CDR1 is SGHDT and CDR2 YYEEEE. CDR3 sequence (DNA): TGTGCCAGCAGCTTGGACAGCGCTTACGAGCAGTACTTC. It codes for CASSLDSAYEQYF.